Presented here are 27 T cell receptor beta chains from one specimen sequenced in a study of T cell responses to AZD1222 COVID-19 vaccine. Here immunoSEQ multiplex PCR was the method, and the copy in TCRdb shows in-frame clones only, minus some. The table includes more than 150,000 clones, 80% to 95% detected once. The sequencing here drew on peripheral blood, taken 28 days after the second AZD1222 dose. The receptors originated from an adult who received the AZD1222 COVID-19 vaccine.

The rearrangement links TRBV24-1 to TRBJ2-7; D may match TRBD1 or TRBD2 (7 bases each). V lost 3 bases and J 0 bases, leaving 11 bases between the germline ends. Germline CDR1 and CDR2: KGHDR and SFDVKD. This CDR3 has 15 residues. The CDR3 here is CATSDTGEGSYEQYF. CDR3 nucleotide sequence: TGTGCCACCAGTGATACAGGGGAGGGCTCCTACGAGCAGTACTTC.

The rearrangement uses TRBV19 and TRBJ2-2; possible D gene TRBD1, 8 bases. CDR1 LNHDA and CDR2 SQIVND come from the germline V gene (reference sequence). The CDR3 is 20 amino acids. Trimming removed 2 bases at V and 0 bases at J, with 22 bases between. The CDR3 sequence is CASSIRAPRGTGTNTGELFF. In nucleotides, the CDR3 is TGTGCCAGTAGTATAAGGGCCCCGCGGGGGACAGGCACGAACACCGGGGAGCTGTTTTTT.

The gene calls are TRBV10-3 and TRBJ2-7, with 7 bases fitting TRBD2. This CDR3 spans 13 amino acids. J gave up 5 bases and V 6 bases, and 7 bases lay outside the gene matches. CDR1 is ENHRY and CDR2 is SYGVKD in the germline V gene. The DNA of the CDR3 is TGTGCCATCAGGCCTAGCGGAACCCACGAGCAGTACTTC. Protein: CAIRPSGTHEQYF.

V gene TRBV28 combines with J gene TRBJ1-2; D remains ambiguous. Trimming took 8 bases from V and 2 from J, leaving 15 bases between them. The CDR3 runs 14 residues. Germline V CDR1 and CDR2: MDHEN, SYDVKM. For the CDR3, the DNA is TGTGCCAGCGCCCGGTCGACGGTGAACTATGGCTACACCTTC. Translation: CASARSTVNYGYTF.

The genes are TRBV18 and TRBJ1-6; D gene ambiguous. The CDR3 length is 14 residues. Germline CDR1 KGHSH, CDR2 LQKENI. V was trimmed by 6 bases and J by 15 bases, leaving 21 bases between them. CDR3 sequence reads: CASSRGKVYELLHF. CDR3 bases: TGTGCCAGCTCCCGCGGAAAGGTCTATGAGCTCCTCCACTTT.

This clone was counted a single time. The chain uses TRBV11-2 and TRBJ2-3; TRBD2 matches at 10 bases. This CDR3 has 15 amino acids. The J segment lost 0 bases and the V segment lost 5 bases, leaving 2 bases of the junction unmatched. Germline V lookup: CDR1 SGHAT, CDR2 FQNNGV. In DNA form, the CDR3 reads TGTGCCAGCAGCCCGACTAGCGGGAGCACAGATACGCAGTATTTT. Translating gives CASSPTSGSTDTQYF.

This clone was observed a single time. The CDR3, as DNA: TGTGCCAGCAGCCCGAACGGACAGGGGGCGACCAATGAGCAGTTCTTC. Translated, it gives CASSPNGQGATNEQFF. This chain connects TRBV7-3 to TRBJ2-1; the match to TRBD1 covers 11 bases. The germline V gene encodes CDR1 SGHTA and CDR2 FQGTGA. V gave up 5 bases and J gave up 6 bases; unmatched junction bases: 9. This CDR3 has 16 amino acids. Full variable domain (rest looked up from reference TRBV7-3 and TRBJ2-1): GAGVSQTPSNKVTEKGKYVELRCDPISGHTALYWYRQSLGQGPEFLIYFQGTGAADDSGLPNDRFFAVRPEGSVSTLKIQRTERGDSAVYLCASSPNGQGATNEQFFGPGTRLTVL.

This CDR3 reads CASSPRLRGTNEKLFF. The DNA of the CDR3 is TGTGCCAGCAGTCCCCGCCTTAGGGGGACTAATGAAAAACTGTTTTTT. The V and J genes are TRBV28 and TRBJ1-4, with D possibly matching TRBD1 (6 bases). CDR3 length equals 16 residues. The V gene's germline CDR1 is MDHEN and CDR2 SYDVKM. Between the trimmed V and J ends, which lost 5 bases and 2 bases, there was a span of 15 bases.

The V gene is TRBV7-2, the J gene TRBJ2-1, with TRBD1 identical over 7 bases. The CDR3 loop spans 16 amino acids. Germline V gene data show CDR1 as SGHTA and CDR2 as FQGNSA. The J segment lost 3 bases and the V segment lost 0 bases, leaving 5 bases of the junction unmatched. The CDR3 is CASSLAGQRLYNEQFF. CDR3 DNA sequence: TGTGCCAGCAGCTTAGCGGGACAGCGACTCTACAATGAGCAGTTCTTC.

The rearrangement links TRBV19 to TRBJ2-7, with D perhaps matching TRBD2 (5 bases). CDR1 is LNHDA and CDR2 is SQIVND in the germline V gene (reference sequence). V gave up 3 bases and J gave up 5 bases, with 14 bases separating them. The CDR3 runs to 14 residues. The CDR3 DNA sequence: TGTGCCAGTAGTATGGGAAGGGAGCAGAACGAGCAGTACTTC. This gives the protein CASSMGREQNEQYF.

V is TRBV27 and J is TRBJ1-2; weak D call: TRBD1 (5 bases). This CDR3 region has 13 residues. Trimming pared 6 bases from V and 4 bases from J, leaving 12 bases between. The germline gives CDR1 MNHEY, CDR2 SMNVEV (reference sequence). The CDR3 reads CASRLQGGYGYTF. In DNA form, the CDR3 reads TGTGCCAGCAGGTTGCAGGGAGGCTATGGCTACACCTTC.

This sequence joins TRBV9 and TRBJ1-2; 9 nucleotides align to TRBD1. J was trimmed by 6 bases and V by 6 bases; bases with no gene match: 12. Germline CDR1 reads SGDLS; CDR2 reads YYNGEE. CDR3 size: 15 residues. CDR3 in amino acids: CASTSLGTGTHGYTF. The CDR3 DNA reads TGTGCCAGCACCTCACTGGGGACAGGGACCCATGGCTACACCTTC.

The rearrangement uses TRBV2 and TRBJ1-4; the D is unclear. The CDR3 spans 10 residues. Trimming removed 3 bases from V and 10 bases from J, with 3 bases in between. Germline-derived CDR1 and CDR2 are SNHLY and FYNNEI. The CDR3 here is CASSDVKLFF. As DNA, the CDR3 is TGTGCCAGCAGTGATGTAAAACTGTTTTTT. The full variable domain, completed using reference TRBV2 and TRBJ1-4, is EPEVTQTPSHQVTQMGQEVILRCVPISNHLYFYWYRQILGQKVEFLVSFYNNEISEKSEIFDDQFSVERPDGSNFTLKIRSTKLEDSAMYFCASSDVKLFFGSGTQLSVL.

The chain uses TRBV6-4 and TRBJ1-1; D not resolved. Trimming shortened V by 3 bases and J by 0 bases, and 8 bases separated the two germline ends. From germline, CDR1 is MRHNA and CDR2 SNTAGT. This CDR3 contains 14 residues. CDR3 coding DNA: TGTGCCAGCAGTGAGCCACTCATGAACACTGAAGCTTTCTTT. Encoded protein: CASSEPLMNTEAFF.

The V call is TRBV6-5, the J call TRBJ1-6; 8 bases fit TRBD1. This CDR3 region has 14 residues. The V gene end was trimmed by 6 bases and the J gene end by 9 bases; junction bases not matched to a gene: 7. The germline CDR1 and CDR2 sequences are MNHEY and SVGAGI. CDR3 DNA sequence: TGTGCCAGCAGCCCAGGACAGGGTGGTTCACCCCTCCACTTT. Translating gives CASSPGQGGSPLHF.

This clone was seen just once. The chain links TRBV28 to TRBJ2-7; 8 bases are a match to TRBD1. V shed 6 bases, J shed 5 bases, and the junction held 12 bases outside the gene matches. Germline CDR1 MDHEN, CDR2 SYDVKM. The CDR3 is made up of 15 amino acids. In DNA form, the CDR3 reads TGTGCCAGCAGCCTCGGACAGGGCGGTAGGGACGAGCAGTACTTC. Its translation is CASSLGQGGRDEQYF.

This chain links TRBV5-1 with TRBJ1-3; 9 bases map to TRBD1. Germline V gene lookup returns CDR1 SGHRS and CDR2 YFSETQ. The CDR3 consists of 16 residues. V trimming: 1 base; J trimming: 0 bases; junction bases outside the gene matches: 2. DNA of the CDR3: TGCGCCAGCAGCTTGCGGGGACAGGGCTCTGGAAACACCATATATTTT. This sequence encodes CASSLRGQGSGNTIYF.

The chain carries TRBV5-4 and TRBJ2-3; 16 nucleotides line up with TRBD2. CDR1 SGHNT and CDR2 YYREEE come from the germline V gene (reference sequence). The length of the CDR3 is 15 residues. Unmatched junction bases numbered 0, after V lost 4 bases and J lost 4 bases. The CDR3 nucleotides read TGTGCCAGCAGCGGGACTAGCGGGGGGGCAGATACGCAGTATTTT. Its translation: CASSGTSGGADTQYF.

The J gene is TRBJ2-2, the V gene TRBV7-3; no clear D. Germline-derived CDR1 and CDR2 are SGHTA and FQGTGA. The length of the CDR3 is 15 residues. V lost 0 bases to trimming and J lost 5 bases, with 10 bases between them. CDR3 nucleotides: TGTGCCAGCAGCTTAACTGGTTCGATTACCGGGGAGCTGTTTTTT. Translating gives CASSLTGSITGELFF.

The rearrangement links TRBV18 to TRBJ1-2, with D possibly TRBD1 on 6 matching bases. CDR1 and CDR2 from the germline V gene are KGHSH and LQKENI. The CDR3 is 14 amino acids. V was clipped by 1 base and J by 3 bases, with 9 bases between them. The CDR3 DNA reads TGTGCCAGCTCACCACAGGACAGAGACTATGGCTACACCTTC. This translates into CASSPQDRDYGYTF.

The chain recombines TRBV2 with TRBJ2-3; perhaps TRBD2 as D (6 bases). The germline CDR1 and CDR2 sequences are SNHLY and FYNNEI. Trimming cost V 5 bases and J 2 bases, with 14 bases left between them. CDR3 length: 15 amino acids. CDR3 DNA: TGTGCCAGCAGTAGCTTTGCACTAGCCACAGATACGCAGTATTTT. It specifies CASSSFALATDTQYF.

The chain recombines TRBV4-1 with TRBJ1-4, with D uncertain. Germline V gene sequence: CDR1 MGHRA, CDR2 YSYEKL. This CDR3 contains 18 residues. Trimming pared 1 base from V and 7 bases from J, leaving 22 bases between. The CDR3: CASSQAPGRSSKGEKLFF. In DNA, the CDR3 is TGCGCCAGCAGCCAAGCCCCCGGGAGGTCCTCGAAGGGTGAAAAACTGTTTTTT.

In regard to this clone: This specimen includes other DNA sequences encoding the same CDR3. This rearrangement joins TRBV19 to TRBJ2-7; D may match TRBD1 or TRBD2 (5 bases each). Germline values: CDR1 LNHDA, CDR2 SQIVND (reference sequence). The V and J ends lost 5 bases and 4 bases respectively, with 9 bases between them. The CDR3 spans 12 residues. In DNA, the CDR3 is TGTGCCAGTAGTGGGGACGGTTACGAGCAGTACTTC. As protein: CASSGDGYEQYF.

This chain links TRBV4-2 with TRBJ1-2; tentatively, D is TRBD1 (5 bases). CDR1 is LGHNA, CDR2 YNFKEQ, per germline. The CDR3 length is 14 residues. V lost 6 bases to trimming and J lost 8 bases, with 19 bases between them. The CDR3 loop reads CASRMAGRGRGYTF. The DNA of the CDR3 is TGTGCCAGCAGGATGGCAGGGAGGGGTAGAGGCTACACCTTC.

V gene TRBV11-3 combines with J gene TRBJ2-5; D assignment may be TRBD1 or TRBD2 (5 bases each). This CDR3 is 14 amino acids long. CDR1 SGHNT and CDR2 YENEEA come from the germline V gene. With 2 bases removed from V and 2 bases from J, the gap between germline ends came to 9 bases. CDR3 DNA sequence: TGTGCCAGCAGCTTATCGTGGGGGCAAGAGACCCAGTACTTC. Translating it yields CASSLSWGQETQYF.

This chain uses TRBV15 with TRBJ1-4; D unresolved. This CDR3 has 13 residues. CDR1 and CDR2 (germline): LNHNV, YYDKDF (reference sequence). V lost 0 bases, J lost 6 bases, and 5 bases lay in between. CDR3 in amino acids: CATSRDFHEKLFF. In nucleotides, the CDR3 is TGTGCCACCAGCAGAGATTTCCATGAAAAACTGTTTTTT.

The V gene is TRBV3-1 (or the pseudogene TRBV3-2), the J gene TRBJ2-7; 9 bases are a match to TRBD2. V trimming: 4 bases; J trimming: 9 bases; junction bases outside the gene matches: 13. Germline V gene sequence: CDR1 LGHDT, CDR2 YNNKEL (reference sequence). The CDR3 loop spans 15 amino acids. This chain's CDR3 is CASSLQKGLASLQYF. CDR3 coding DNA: TGTGCCAGCAGCCTCCAAAAGGGACTAGCTTCCTTGCAGTACTTC.